These T cell receptor beta chains were read from a single sample in a study of lung T cells in sarcoidosis with Löfgren's syndrome. TCRdb re-analysed the reads in MiXCR, keeping a single row per CDR3 protein. The table lists 58,000 or so distinct CDR3 sequences, around 20% of them singletons. Specimen: CD4+ T cells from PBMCs. Source of these receptors: a human donor with sarcoidosis (Löfgren's syndrome or another form), or a control subject (not recorded which). Both conserved end residues are part of each CDR3. D genes are given only for firm matches. The listing skips clone size in some rows; elsewhere it reads once, few, many or a size class.

TRBV18	TRBD2	TRBJ2-3	few	TGTGCCAGCTCACCGGTTCTAGCGGGACCCACAGATACGCAGTATTTT	CASSPVLAGPTDTQYF
TRBV6-1	TRBD2	TRBJ2-3	many	TGTGCCAGCAGTGAACAGCGGGGGGATACGCAGTATTTT	CASSEQRGDTQYF
TRBV12-3/TRBV12-4	TRBD2	TRBJ2-3	NA	TGTGCCAGCAGTATCGCTAGCGGGAGGCGGGCAGATACGCAGTATTTT	CASSIASGRRADTQYF
TRBV7-2	NA	TRBJ2-6	many	TGTGCCAGCAGCTTAGTTACGCTCCCTGGGGCCAACGTCCTGACTTTC	CASSLVTLPGANVLTF
TRBV20-1	TRBD1	TRBJ1-1	many	TGCAGTGCTAGTCTGGACAGGGACACTGAAGCTTTCTTT	CSASLDRDTEAFF
TRBV5-4	TRBD1	TRBJ2-3	few	TGTGCCAGCAGCCGGGACAGGGGGTCCCCAGATACGCAGTATTTT	CASSRDRGSPDTQYF
TRBV15	NA	TRBJ1-1	many	TGTGCCACCAGCGACCGGGGGCTAGGGACGGCGAACACTGAAGCTTTCTTT	CATSDRGLGTANTEAFF
TRBV12-3/TRBV12-4	TRBD1	TRBJ1-3	NA	TGTGCCAGCAGTGGGGACAGGGGGATCCTCTCTGGAAGCACCATATATTTT	CASSGDRGILSGSTIYF
TRBV9	TRBD2	TRBJ2-1	NA	TGTGCCAGCACGCGGGGGATTAACGACAATGAGCAGTTCTTC	CASTRGINDNEQFF
TRBV7-9	TRBD1	TRBJ1-1	many	TGTGCCAGCAGGACTGACAGGGTGATGAACACTGAAGCTTTCTTT	CASRTDRVMNTEAFF
TRBV6-1	NA	TRBJ2-1	many	TGTGCCAGCAGTGAAGGCACCTCGAGCTCCTACAATGAGCAGTTCTTC	CASSEGTSSSYNEQFF
TRBV6-2/TRBV6-3	NA	TRBJ2-7	many	TGTGCCAGCAGTTCGACTGACAGTGGCACCTACGAGCAGTACTTC	CASSSTDSGTYEQYF
TRBV15	TRBD2	TRBJ2-3	once	TGTGCCACCAGCAGGACAGGACTAGCGGGAGCCAACACAGATACGCAGTATTTT	CATSRTGLAGANTDTQYF
TRBV7-6	TRBD2	TRBJ2-3	NA	TGTGCCAGCAGCCCCTCGTCTAGCGGGGGCACAGATACGCAGTATTTT	CASSPSSSGGTDTQYF
TRBV7-2	TRBD2	TRBJ2-1	many	TGTGCCAGCAGCTCTTTAACCGGGACTAGCGGGTTCAATGAGCAGTTCTTC	CASSSLTGTSGFNEQFF
TRBV20-1	TRBD1	TRBJ1-1	many	TGCAGTGCTACCGGGACAGGGTATGGAAGCACTGAAGCTTTCTTT	CSATGTGYGSTEAFF
TRBV6-1	TRBD2	TRBJ2-7	many	TGTGCCAGCAGTCCGGGGGCTAGCGGGACCTACGAGCAGTACTTC	CASSPGASGTYEQYF
TRBV29-1	NA	TRBJ2-1	NA	TGCAGCGTTAAACGACCGGGACACAAATCCTACGATGAGCAGTTCTTC	CSVKRPGHKSYDEQFF
TRBV7-9	NA	TRBJ2-5	many	TGTGCCAGCAGCTTACTGGAGACCCAGTACTTC	CASSLLETQYF
TRBV10-3	NA	TRBJ1-5	many	TGTGCCATCAGTGAATACGGAGATCAGCCCCAGCATTTT	CAISEYGDQPQHF
TRBV6-2/TRBV6-3	NA	TRBJ2-3	many	TGTGCCAGCAGTTACCTCATCGGGTCCAACGCAGATACGCAGTATTTT	CASSYLIGSNADTQYF
TRBV28	NA	TRBJ2-3	few	TGTGCCAGCAGTTACAACCCCGGACGACAGGCGAGATTAAACACAGATACGCAGTATTTT	CASSYNPGRQARLNTDTQYF
TRBV6-2/TRBV6-3	NA	TRBJ1-1	many	TGTGCCAGCAGTTCAACCATCACTGAAGCTTTCTTT	CASSSTITEAFF
TRBV6-1	NA	TRBJ2-7	many	TGTGCCGGTGGGGATGGGAAACGCTCCTACGAGCAGTACTTC	CAGGDGKRSYEQYF
TRBV6-1	NA	TRBJ1-1	many	TGTGCCAGCACCCCAGACCCCCTGAGTGAAGCTTTCTTT	CASTPDPLSEAFF
TRBV28	NA	TRBJ2-7	many	TGTGCCAGCAGTAGGGCCCTAAAACCAATCTACGAGCAGTACTTC	CASSRALKPIYEQYF
TRBV20-1	NA	TRBJ1-5	many	TGCAGTGCTACCTCAAACAGGGTTGGAAGCAATCAGCCCCAGCATTTT	CSATSNRVGSNQPQHF
TRBV28	TRBD1	TRBJ1-2	NA	TGTGCCAGCGGTGCCCCGGGGGACAGGGCGTCCTATGGCTACACCTTC	CASGAPGDRASYGYTF
TRBV25-1	TRBD1	TRBJ1-1	NA	TGTGCCAGCAGTAAGACAGGGACAAACACTGAAGCTTTCTTT	CASSKTGTNTEAFF
TRBV20-1	TRBD1	TRBJ1-2	many	TGCAGTGCTAGAGATAGTCCCGGACAGGGTTGGAATGGCTACACCTTC	CSARDSPGQGWNGYTF
TRBV20-1	TRBD2	TRBJ2-5	NA	TGCAGTGCTAGGGGGAGTGGGACTATAGAAGGGACCCAGTACTTC	CSARGSGTIEGTQYF
TRBV3-1	NA	TRBJ1-1	NA	TGTGCCAGCAGCCAAGTGGGTCGGGTTGAAGCTTTCTTT	CASSQVGRVEAFF
TRBV12-3/TRBV12-4	NA	TRBJ1-5	few	TGTGCCAGCCATAACATCGGGGGTAATCAGCCCCAGCATTTT	CASHNIGGNQPQHF
TRBV10-3	NA	TRBJ2-7	NA	TGTGCCATCAGTGAGTCGTACCCCTACGAGCAGTACTTC	CAISESYPYEQYF
TRBV4-1	NA	TRBJ1-1	many	TGCGCCAGCAGCCAAGATGAGGAGGGGCCGTACTTAAACACTGAAGCTTTCTTT	CASSQDEEGPYLNTEAFF
TRBV12-3/TRBV12-4	NA	TRBJ1-1	NA	TGTGCCAGCAGTTTTATGGGCGGGACTGAAGCTTTCTTT	CASSFMGGTEAFF
TRBV28	TRBD1	TRBJ1-4	many	TGTGCCAGCAGTTTCCGGGACAGGTTCAATGAAAAACTGTTTTTT	CASSFRDRFNEKLFF
TRBV7-9	NA	TRBJ1-2	few	TGTGCCAGCAGCCCGGACGGTGCACGATCCTATGGCTACACCTTC	CASSPDGARSYGYTF
TRBV18	NA	TRBJ1-1	NA	TGTGCCAGCTCACTGACGCAGAACACTGAAGCTTCCTTT	CASSLTQNTEASF
TRBV11-2	TRBD1	TRBJ2-1	NA	TGTGCCAGCAGCTTAGGGACAGGGGTTTACAATGAGCAGTTCTTC	CASSLGTGVYNEQFF
TRBV5-5	NA	TRBJ1-5	NA	TGTGCCAGCAGCTTGGAACCCGGGATCAATCAGCCCCAGCATTTT	CASSLEPGINQPQHF
TRBV2	NA	TRBJ1-2	few	TGTGCCAGCAGTACGGAAACTAACTATGGCTACACCTTC	CASSTETNYGYTF